This T cell receptor (beta chain) stems from a study of T cells in Graves' hyperthyroidism and ophthalmopathy. The CDR3 spans 14 residues. V lost 6 bases and J 4 bases, leaving 15 bases between the germline ends. CDR1 and CDR2 (germline): MNHEY, SMNVEV (reference sequence). Amplified regions were TCR beta CDR3 sequences from RNA transcripts. Researchers ran a first-round RT-PCR on the TCR CDR3 using the HTBI primer set. Using its own MiXCR run on the multiplex PCR reads, TCRdb lists one record per CDR3 protein. Of about 530,000 distinct CDR3 sequences listed, approximately 17% are singletons. It was 8.5 to 10 ml of fresh peripheral blood that supplied the PBMCs. In this sample, this clonotype turned up many times.

The V and J genes are TRBV27 and TRBJ1-2, with D perhaps matching TRBD1 (6 bases). The material sequenced was blood. This clonotype originated in a woman in her late teens or twenties with Graves' ophthalmopathy. CDR3 nucleotides: TGTGCCAGCAGGATGACAGGTTTTCTCTATGGCTACACCTTC. Translating it yields CASRMTGFLYGYTF.